A selection of T cell receptor beta chains follows, all from one sample in a study of blood T cell dynamics during melanoma immunotherapy. Clones were read by immunoSEQ multiplex PCR, and TCRdb kept only the in-frame ones, dropping some. The sample holds roughly 5,900 clones, 70% to 90% seen once. The sequences come from blood, collected from a patient treated with checkpoint blockade. These receptors all stem from a human donor with melanoma. CDR3s include the opening cysteine and the closing phenylalanine or tryptophan. The D gene is left open where the match is weak. Some rows have no size entry. The others give once, few or many, or a class for an expanded clone.

>TRBJ2-5|.|14|TRBD1|TRBV5-4
CASSLDRGVETQYF
>TRBJ2-1|.|17|TRBD2|TRBV19
CASSIGLAGRNYNEQFF
>TRBJ2-1|once|14|TRBD2|TRBV7-9
CASSSSGTSNEQFF
>TRBJ2-2|.|17|.|TRBV5-7
CASSKPGAWEYTGELFF
>TRBJ2-7|once|15|TRBD1|TRBV6-4
CASSDSYTGDYEQYF
>TRBJ1-3|.|14|.|TRBV10-3
CASGGSYSGNTIYF
>TRBJ1-6|.|15|TRBD1|TRBV19
CASTPRRQGDSPLHF
>TRBJ2-1|once|16|TRBD1|TRBV5-6
CASSPGSTGGMYEQFF
>TRBJ1-1|.|13|.|TRBV2
CASSAEANTEAFF
>TRBJ2-7|.|14|TRBD1|TRBV5-5
CASSPGQGSDEQYF
>TRBJ1-2|.|13|.|TRBV19
CASSIVQGSGYTF
>TRBJ2-7|.|15|.|TRBV5-1
CASSLREGAPFEQYF
>TRBJ1-5|.|13|.|TRBV18
CASSGQSNQPQHF
>TRBJ1-6|.|14|TRBD1|TRBV19
CASSPTGDGSPLHF
>TRBJ2-7|.|18|.|TRBV27
CASSLLIGSQRSSYEQYF
>TRBJ1-2|.|17|.|TRBV25-1
CASAPLGRGTSNYGYTF
>TRBJ2-5|.|13|TRBD1|TRBV19
CASALDRGKTQYF
>TRBJ2-2|.|16|.|TRBV19
CASTPLGVSNTGELFF
>TRBJ2-1|.|19|TRBD2|TRBV7-3
CASSRAPRLAGEKYNEQFF
>TRBJ2-2|once|16|TRBD2|TRBV9
CASSVGGTIDTGELFF
>TRBJ1-2|few|12|.|TRBV2
CASSEAPGGKNF
>TRBJ2-2|.|12|.|TRBV10-1
CASRSGAGELFF
>TRBJ2-1|.|14|.|TRBV27
CASSPPGLGNEQFF
>TRBJ2-3|.|15|.|TRBV19
CASSIQGGFTDTQYF
>TRBJ1-3|.|15|.|TRBV11-2
CASSLAAGSGNTIYF
>.|.|13|.|TRBV4-1
CASSPLATYEQYF
>TRBJ2-5|.|14|.|TRBV19
CASSQGGFQETQYF
>TRBJ1-2|.|15|.|TRBV18
CASYREQGVGYGYTF
>TRBJ1-6|.|14|.|TRBV7-6
CASSSSGAYSPLHF
>TRBJ2-3|.|17|TRBD2|TRBV9
CASSWSGGDFRTDTQYF
>TRBJ1-1|.|11|.|TRBV20-1
CSAYVDTEAFF
>TRBJ2-5|.|18|TRBD1|TRBV18
CASSPRPTGVLLGETQYF
>TRBJ1-6|.|23|.|TRBV21-1
CASSSLRARGRGTTSSYNSPLHF
>TRBJ2-1|.|18|TRBD1|TRBV15
CATSRPTRQGPPYNEQFF
>TRBJ1-1|.|13|.|TRBV4-2
CASSQVGGTEAFF
>TRBJ2-1|.|16|TRBD2|TRBV15
CATSTKRGGLYNEQFF
>TRBJ1-1|.|13|.|TRBV5-1
CASSVGPLAEAFF
>TRBJ1-5|.|13|.|TRBV18
CASSSQVDQPQHF
>TRBJ2-5|.|13|TRBD2|TRBV11-3
CASSSSGQETQYF
>TRBJ2-3|.|15|.|TRBV10-2
CASTEGLLVEDTQYF
>.|.|14|TRBD2|TRBV6-6
CASSYTSGGYEQYF
>TRBJ1-5|.|14|.|TRBV6-5
CASSSFVGRQPQHF
>TRBJ2-5|.|15|TRBD2|TRBV6-1
CASSEARLALETQYF
>TRBJ2-7|.|15|.|TRBV7-9
CASSSARDPTYEQYF
>TRBJ2-1|.|14|.|TRBV7-9
CASSSTGEVPRGFF
>TRBJ1-6|.|16|.|TRBV28
CASSARPGIPNSPLHF
>TRBJ2-7|once|17|TRBD1|TRBV30
CAWSGWDRGLRSYEQYF
>TRBJ2-5|.|13|.|TRBV28
CASSPGSVKTQYF